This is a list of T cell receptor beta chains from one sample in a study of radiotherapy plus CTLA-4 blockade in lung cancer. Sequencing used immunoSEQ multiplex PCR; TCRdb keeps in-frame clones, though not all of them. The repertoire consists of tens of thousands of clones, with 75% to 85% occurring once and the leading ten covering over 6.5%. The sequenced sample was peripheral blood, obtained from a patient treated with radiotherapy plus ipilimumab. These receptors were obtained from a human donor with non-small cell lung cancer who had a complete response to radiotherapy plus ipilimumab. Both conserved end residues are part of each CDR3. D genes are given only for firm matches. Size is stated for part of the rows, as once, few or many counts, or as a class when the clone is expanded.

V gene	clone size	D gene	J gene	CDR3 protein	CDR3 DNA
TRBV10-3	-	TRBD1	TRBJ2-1	CAISEIQGATYNEQFF	TGTGCCATCAGTGAGATCCAGGGGGCGACCTACAATGAGCAGTTCTTC
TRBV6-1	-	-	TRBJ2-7	CAIKQDVTYEQYF	TGTGCCATCAAACAGGACGTTACCTACGAGCAGTACTTC
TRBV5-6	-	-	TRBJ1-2	CASSSYREHTF	TGTGCCAGCAGCTCGTACAGGGAACACACCTTC
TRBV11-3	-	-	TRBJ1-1	CASSLGQGSPANTEAFF	TGTGCCAGCAGCTTAGGTCAGGGGTCGCCGGCGAACACTGAAGCTTTCTTT
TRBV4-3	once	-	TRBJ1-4	CASSQDRYSTNEKLFF	TGCGCCAGCAGCCAAGATCGGTACTCAACTAATGAAAAACTGTTTTTT
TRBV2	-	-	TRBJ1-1	CASISGVKLRGDTEAFF	TGTGCCAGCATAAGTGGGGTCAAACTCAGGGGAGACACTGAAGCTTTCTTT
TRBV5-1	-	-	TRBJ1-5	CASSPTAGFNQPQHF	TGCGCCAGCAGCCCGACCGCAGGATTCAATCAGCCCCAGCATTTT
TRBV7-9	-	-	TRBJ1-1	CASSKVPSTEAFF	TGTGCCAGCAGCAAAGTCCCGAGCACTGAAGCTTTCTTT
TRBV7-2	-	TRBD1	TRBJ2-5	CASSFFVGQGIQETQYF	TGTGCCAGCAGCTTCTTTGTAGGACAGGGAATTCAAGAGACCCAGTACTTC
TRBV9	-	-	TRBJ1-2	CASSVEPPGRRPLANYGYTF	TGTGCCAGCAGCGTAGAGCCCCCAGGCAGGCGCCCTTTAGCTAACTATGGCTACACCTTC
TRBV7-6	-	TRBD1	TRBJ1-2	CASQNPYRGRRGGYTF	TGTGCCAGCCAAAACCCCTACAGGGGGCGGCGAGGTGGCTACACCTTC
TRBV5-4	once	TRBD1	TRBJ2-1	CASSFDRGGYNEQFF	TGTGCCAGCAGTTTCGACAGGGGGGGCTACAATGAGCAGTTCTTC
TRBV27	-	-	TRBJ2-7	CASSPEGLYEQYF	TGTGCCAGCAGTCCGGAGGGACTCTACGAGCAGTACTTC
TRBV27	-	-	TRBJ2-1	CASRPLSSYNEQFF	TGTGCCAGCAGACCTTTGAGCTCCTACAATGAGCAGTTCTTC
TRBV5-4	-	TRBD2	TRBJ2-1	CASSLAGGRGNEQFF	TGTGCCAGCAGCTTGGCGGGGGGGCGGGGAAATGAGCAGTTCTTC
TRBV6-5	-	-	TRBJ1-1	CASSSTVLPNTEAFF	TGTGCCAGCAGTTCCACGGTCCTGCCGAACACTGAAGCTTTCTTT
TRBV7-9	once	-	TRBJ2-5	CASSLGVRGETQYF	TGTGCCAGCAGCTTAGGCGTCAGGGGTGAGACCCAGTACTTC
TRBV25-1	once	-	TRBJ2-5	CASSLLGGQETQYF	TGTGCCAGCAGTCTCCTAGGGGGCCAAGAGACCCAGTACTTC
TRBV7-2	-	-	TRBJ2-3	CASSPNTDTQYF	TGTGCCAGCAGCCCCAACACAGATACGCAGTATTTT
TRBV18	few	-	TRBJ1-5	CASSPGSGLLGQPQHF	TGTGCCAGCTCACCAGGGTCAGGGCTGTTGGGTCAGCCCCAGCATTTT
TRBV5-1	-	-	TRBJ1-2	CASSLGDTNYGYTF	TGCGCCAGCAGCTTGGGCGATACTAACTATGGCTACACCTTC
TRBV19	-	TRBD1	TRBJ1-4	CASSILGTVNEKLFF	TGTGCCAGTAGTATACTCGGGACAGTAAATGAAAAACTGTTTTTT
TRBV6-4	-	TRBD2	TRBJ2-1	CASSRGTSGIEGQFF	TGTGCCAGCAGTCGAGGGACTAGCGGGATCGAAGGGCAGTTCTTC
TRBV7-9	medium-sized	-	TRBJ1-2	CASSLRKGENGYTF	TGTGCCAGCAGCCTCAGGAAGGGGGAAAATGGCTACACCTTC
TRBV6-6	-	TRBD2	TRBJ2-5	CASSSPGGEGTQYF	TGTGCCAGCAGTAGCCCGGGCGGGGAGGGGACCCAGTACTTC
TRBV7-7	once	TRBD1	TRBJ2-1	CASSLAQGANNEQFF	TGTGCTAGCAGCTTGGCACAGGGGGCAAACAATGAGCAGTTCTTC
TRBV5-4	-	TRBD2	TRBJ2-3	CASRATSGGRDTQYF	TGTGCCAGCAGGGCCACTAGCGGGGGGCGGGATACGCAGTATTTT
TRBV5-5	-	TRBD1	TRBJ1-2	CASSTAGTGVYGYTF	TGTGCCAGCAGTACTGCCGGGACAGGAGTCTATGGCTACACCTTC
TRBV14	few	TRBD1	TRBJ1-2	CASSPDRLGYTF	TGTGCCAGCAGTCCGGACAGGCTCGGCTACACCTTC
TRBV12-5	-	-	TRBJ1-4	CASASPGGNEKLFF	TGTGCTAGTGCCTCCCCCGGGGGGAATGAAAAACTGTTTTTT
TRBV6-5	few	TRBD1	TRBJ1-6	CASSLGQIYNSPLHF	TGTGCCAGCAGTTTGGGACAGATCTATAATTCACCCCTCCACTTT
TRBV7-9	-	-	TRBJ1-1	CASSLDRGYGTEAFF	TGTGCCAGCAGCTTGGATAGGGGGTATGGCACTGAAGCTTTCTTT
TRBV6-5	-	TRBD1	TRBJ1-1	CASSRRQGGSPEAFF	TGTGCCAGCAGTCGACGACAGGGCGGATCCCCTGAAGCTTTCTTT
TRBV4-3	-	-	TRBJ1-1	CASSQTGLQGRRLSTEAFF	TGCGCCAGCAGCCAAACCGGTCTCCAGGGCCGGCGTTTAAGCACTGAAGCTTTCTTT
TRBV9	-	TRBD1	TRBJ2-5	CASSVGQGAETQYF	TGTGCCAGCAGCGTAGGACAGGGGGCTGAGACCCAGTACTTC
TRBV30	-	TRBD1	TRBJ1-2	CALRQGAYLYGYTF	TGTGCACTCCGACAGGGGGCCTACCTCTATGGCTACACCTTC
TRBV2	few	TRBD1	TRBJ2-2	CASSGDRGDTGELFF	TGTGCCAGCAGTGGGGACAGGGGCGACACCGGGGAGCTGTTTTTT
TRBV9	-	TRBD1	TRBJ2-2	CASSAGTGVNTGELFF	TGTGCCAGCAGCGCAGGGACAGGGGTTAACACCGGGGAGCTGTTTTTT
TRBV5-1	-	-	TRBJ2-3	CASSLAGLRGDTQYF	TGCGCCAGCAGCTTGGCTGGCCTTAGGGGAGATACGCAGTATTTT
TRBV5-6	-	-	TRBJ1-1	CASSLRRGYTEAFF	TGTGCCAGCAGCTTGCGGCGGGGATACACTGAAGCTTTCTTT